The 31 T cell receptor beta chains listed next were all sequenced from one sample in a study of CD8+ T cells in alopecia areata. Isolated RNA was reverse transcribed into cDNA used as the sequencing template. Sequenced by immunoSEQ multiplex PCR; TCRdb stores in-frame clones only, minus some. The table includes over 100,000 clones, about 50% detected once. Treatment here: oral pan-JAK inhibitor, 5-10 mg twice daily. Specimen: CD4+ T cells sorted from blood, collected at week 4, from a patient treated with tofacitinib. The receptor set was obtained from a human donor with alopecia areata.

The chain joins TRBV4-1 to TRBJ2-7; a possible D gene is TRBD1 (6 bases). Trimming pared 4 bases from V and 1 base from J, leaving 14 bases between. The germline gives CDR1 MGHRA, CDR2 YSYEKL. This CDR3 is built from 15 residues. CDR3 nucleotide sequence: TGCGCCAGCAGCCCCGCCGGGACACGATCCTACGAGCAGTACTTC. This codes for CASSPAGTRSYEQYF.

The V and J genes are TRBV30 and TRBJ2-1; no clear D gene. Germline V gene sequence: CDR1 GTSNPN, CDR2 SVGIG (reference sequence). CDR3 length: 12 amino acids. V was trimmed by 3 bases and J by 4 bases, leaving 7 bases between them. The CDR3 region is CAWRKAYNEQFF. The CDR3 nucleotides are TGTGCCTGGAGGAAAGCATACAATGAGCAGTTCTTC.

This clone was detected only a few times. The chain employs TRBV7-7 and TRBJ2-2; 9 bases fit TRBD2. The CDR3 runs 15 residues. V was clipped by 3 bases and J by 4 bases; unmatched bases: 3. CDR1 SSHAT and CDR2 FNYEAQ come from the germline V gene (reference sequence). CDR3 amino acids: CASSFSGGPTGELFF. In nucleotides, the CDR3 is TGTGCCAGCAGCTTTAGCGGGGGCCCCACCGGGGAGCTGTTTTTT.

The V and J genes are TRBV9 and TRBJ1-2, with 8 nucleotides matching TRBD1. The germline gives CDR1 SGDLS, CDR2 YYNGEE. The V segment lost 0 bases and the J segment 6 bases; nucleotides outside the gene matches: 10. This CDR3 spans 16 amino acids. CDR3 nucleotide sequence: TGTGCCAGCAGCGTAGCGACCGGACAGGGAGTGGATGGCTACACCTTC. Encoded protein: CASSVATGQGVDGYTF.

As concerns this clone: The sample carries other DNA sequences with the same CDR3. This chain uses TRBV29-1 with TRBJ1-2, with 8 nucleotides matching TRBD1. J gave up 8 bases and V 7 bases, and 6 bases lay outside the gene matches. The germline CDR1 and CDR2 sequences are SQVTM and ANQGSEA. The CDR3 extends over 11 amino acids. As DNA, the CDR3 is TGCAGCGGCCGACAGGGGAACGGCTACACCTTC. Translating it yields CSGRQGNGYTF.

This clone was seen a handful of times. The chain recombines TRBV14 with TRBJ2-3; no clear D. Trimming took 4 bases from V and 4 from J, leaving 9 bases between them. This CDR3 contains 13 residues. The V gene's germline CDR1 is SGHDN and CDR2 FVKESK. Written as DNA, the CDR3 is TGTGCCAGCAGCCCGGGCCTCCCAGATACGCAGTATTTT. Its protein is CASSPGLPDTQYF.

This clone was detected once. A much larger clone lies one base from this, so it may be a read error. This chain links TRBV5-6 with TRBJ2-5, with 8 bases identical to TRBD1. Losses at the gene ends were 3 bases for V and 3 bases for J; bases not matched to a gene: 1. CDR3 length: 13 amino acids. Germline CDR1 and CDR2: SGHDT and YYEEEE. CDR3 amino acids: CASSWGQEETQYF. Written as DNA, the CDR3 is TGTGCCAGCAGCTGGGGACAGGAAGAGACCCAGTACTTC.

The chain employs TRBV19 and TRBJ1-1; weak D call: TRBD1 (5 bases). The V end was cut by 5 bases, the J end by 3 bases, with 13 bases between. CDR3 length: 14 residues. Per germline, CDR1 LNHDA and CDR2 SQIVND (reference sequence). In nucleotides, the CDR3 is TGTGCCAGTAGTGGTCGGTGGGGGGACACTGAAGCTTTCTTT. It is translated as CASSGRWGDTEAFF.

The gene calls are TRBV7-9 and TRBJ1-1; a weak D match, TRBD1 (5 bases). The germline gives CDR1 SEHNR, CDR2 FQNEAQ (reference sequence). Trimming shortened V by 5 bases and J by 1 base, and 14 bases separated the two germline ends. The CDR3 has 15 residues. The CDR3 DNA follows: TGTGCCAGCAGCCTAGGGGTAGCTCGGAACACTGAAGCTTTCTTT. This codes for CASSLGVARNTEAFF.

The chain employs TRBV4-1 and TRBJ2-7; 7 bases are a match to TRBD1. V gave up 2 bases and J gave up 4 bases; unmatched junction bases: 8. CDR1 and CDR2 from the germline V gene are MGHRA and YSYEKL. The CDR3 totals 15 residues. The CDR3 nucleotides are TGCGCCAGCAGCCAACCCGGGACAGCGAAATACGAGCAGTACTTC. Protein product: CASSQPGTAKYEQYF.

This clone has just a few counts. V is TRBV7-9 and J is TRBJ2-7, with TRBD1 matching 8 bases. Germline V gives CDR1 SEHNR, CDR2 FQNEAQ (reference sequence). V trimming: 4 bases; J trimming: 0 bases; junction bases outside the gene matches: 8. The CDR3 runs 16 residues. The CDR3 DNA reads TGTGCCAGCAGCTCTCCCCGACAGGGGAGCTCCTACGAGCAGTACTTC. Its translation: CASSSPRQGSSYEQYF. Full variable domain (remainder filled in from reference TRBV7-9 and TRBJ2-7): DTGVSQNPRHKITKRGQNVTFRCDPISEHNRLYWYRQTLGQGPEFLTYFQNEAQLEKSRLLSDRFSAERPKGSFSTLEIQRTEQGDSAMYLCASSSPRQGSSYEQYFGPGTRLTVT.

The chain has TRBV29-1 and TRBJ2-1; the D is unclear. Germline lookup yields CDR1 SQVTM and CDR2 ANQGSEA. This CDR3 spans 13 amino acids. Trimming cost V 3 bases and J 8 bases, with 14 bases left between them. The CDR3 is CSVDVTLTHEQFF. The CDR3 DNA reads as TGCAGCGTTGATGTGACTCTGACCCATGAGCAGTTCTTC.

This chain links TRBV7-2 with TRBJ2-5; 10 bases are a match to TRBD1. CDR3 length equals 12 residues. V dropped 6 bases and J dropped 12; count of bases not matched to a gene: 7. Germline assignment: CDR1 SGHTA and CDR2 FQGNSA. The CDR3 DNA is TGTGCCAGCAGTCCTGGCGGGACAGGGGAGTACTTC. This translates into CASSPGGTGEYF.

This clone showed up just a few times. The chain joins TRBV15 to TRBJ1-2, with D possibly matching TRBD1 (5 bases). This CDR3 is built from 17 residues. Germline V gene lookup returns CDR1 LNHNV and CDR2 YYDKDF (reference sequence). Trimming left V 1 base short and J 1 base short, with 16 bases between. The CDR3 sequence is CATSRVYSGKDNYGYTF. The CDR3 nucleotides read TGTGCCACCAGCAGAGTCTACTCAGGGAAGGATAACTATGGCTACACCTTC.

The rearrangement links TRBV29-1 to TRBJ2-5, with 13 positions matching TRBD2. The CDR3 has 17 residues. Trimming cost V 5 bases and J 3 bases; bases outside gene matches: 12. Germline loops: CDR1 SQVTM, CDR2 ANQGSEA. CDR3 sequence: CSVRGLAGVNYEETQYF. CDR3 coding DNA: TGCAGCGTTCGCGGACTAGCGGGAGTTAATTATGAAGAGACCCAGTACTTC.

This chain uses TRBV7-9 with TRBJ1-5; 10 positions agree with TRBD1. Looked up from germline, CDR1 is SEHNR and CDR2 is FQNEAQ (reference sequence). Losses at the gene ends were 1 base for V and 0 bases for J; bases not matched to a gene: 3. CDR3 size: 17 residues. The CDR3 reads CASSLGGTGASNQPQHF. CDR3 in DNA: TGTGCCAGCAGCTTAGGGGGGACAGGGGCTAGCAATCAGCCCCAGCATTTT.

This rearrangement joins TRBV30 to TRBJ2-7; 9 bases are shared with TRBD1. Germline assignment: CDR1 GTSNPN and CDR2 SVGIG (reference sequence). This CDR3 comprises 15 residues. J lost 7 bases, V lost 4 bases, and 14 bases had no gene match. In nucleotides, the CDR3 is TGTGCCTGGACCCCCTCCGGGACAGGGCCGGGGGAGCAGTACTTC. It codes for CAWTPSGTGPGEQYF.

This clone was counted a few times. The genes are TRBV6-6 and TRBJ1-3, with 7 bases that match TRBD1. This CDR3 contains 15 residues. Trimming at V came to 4 bases and at J to 0 bases, leaving 3 bases not matched to a gene. CDR1 MNHNY and CDR2 SVGAGI come from the germline V gene (reference sequence). Here the CDR3 reads CASSFNRGSGNTIYF. The CDR3 bases are TGTGCCAGCAGTTTCAACAGGGGCTCTGGAAACACCATATATTTT.

The CDR3: CASRDFYSYEQYF. DNA of the CDR3: TGTGCCAGCAGGGACTTTTATTCCTACGAGCAGTACTTC. This chain joins TRBV27 and TRBJ2-7; a weak D match, TRBD2 (5 bases). Trimming removed 6 bases at V and 1 base at J, with 10 bases between. The germline CDR1 and CDR2 sequences are MNHEY and SMNVEV (reference sequence). The CDR3 totals 13 residues.

Here the CDR3 reads CASKSGRYNYGYTF. The DNA of the CDR3 is TGTGCCAGCAAGTCTGGACGGTACAACTATGGCTACACCTTC. This chain uses TRBV2 with TRBJ1-2, with D hard to call. The length of the CDR3 is 14 residues. V was shortened by 7 bases and J by 2 bases, with 14 bases between the two germline ends. The germline gives CDR1 SNHLY, CDR2 FYNNEI.

In DNA, the CDR3 is TGCGCCAGCAGCCAACCTCTGACAGGGGGAATGAGTGGCTACACCTTC. Translation: CASSQPLTGGMSGYTF. The J gene is TRBJ1-2, the V gene TRBV4-1; 9 bases are shared with TRBD1. Losses at the gene ends were 2 bases for V and 7 bases for J; bases not matched to a gene: 11. This CDR3 comprises 16 residues. Per germline, CDR1 MGHRA and CDR2 YSYEKL.

With respect to this clone: The same CDR3 is also encoded by other DNA sequences in this sample. The rearrangement joins TRBV4-2 to TRBJ1-1, with D possibly TRBD1 on 6 matching bases. V shed 3 bases and J shed 4 bases, with 12 bases lying between them. The CDR3 runs 14 residues. Germline V gene lookup returns CDR1 LGHNA and CDR2 YNFKEQ. As DNA, the CDR3 is TGTGCCAGCAGCCACCCGGGACAAGGCACTGAAGCTTTCTTT. This gives the protein CASSHPGQGTEAFF.

This clone appeared a few times. V gene TRBV18 combines with J gene TRBJ1-2; no definite D call. V lost 3 bases and J 4 bases, leaving 12 bases between the germline ends. This CDR3 is built from 14 residues. Germline loops: CDR1 KGHSH, CDR2 LQKENI. The CDR3 region is CASSPPDGPYGYTF. In nucleotides, the CDR3 is TGTGCCAGCTCACCTCCGGACGGCCCCTATGGCTACACCTTC.

The V and J genes are TRBV4-1 and TRBJ2-7; D may be TRBD2 (5 bases). Germline CDR1 is MGHRA and CDR2 is YSYEKL. The length of the CDR3 is 15 residues. Trimming cost V 1 base and J 1 base, with 11 bases left between them. CDR3 region: CASSQGEGQSYEQYF. The DNA of the CDR3 is TGCGCCAGCAGCCAAGGTGAGGGCCAGTCCTACGAGCAGTACTTC.

The CDR3 DNA reads as TGCGCCAGCAGCTTGGGTACACCGGGGGGGCCCACCGGGGAGCTGTTTTTT. Its protein is CASSLGTPGGPTGELFF. V usage is TRBV5-1 and J usage is TRBJ2-2; the match to TRBD2 covers 8 bases. Germline-derived CDR1 and CDR2 are SGHRS and YFSETQ. V shed 0 bases and J 4 bases; nucleotides not matched to a gene: 8. CDR3 length: 17 amino acids.

The chain is built from TRBV30 and TRBJ1-5, with D perhaps matching TRBD1 (5 bases). This CDR3 contains 13 residues. Trimming took off 2 bases at V and 1 base at J, with 6 bases between the two ends. Germline lookup yields CDR1 GTSNPN and CDR2 SVGIG (reference sequence). As DNA, the CDR3 is TGTGCCTGGAGTTCAGGGAGCAATCAGCCCCAGCATTTT. Protein sequence: CAWSSGSNQPQHF.

This clone appeared a few times. The J gene is TRBJ1-6, the V gene TRBV7-9; TRBD1 matches at 12 bases. V was clipped by 5 bases and J by 7 bases; unmatched bases: 3. The CDR3 loop spans 15 amino acids. Germline V lookup: CDR1 SEHNR, CDR2 FQNEAQ (reference sequence). In DNA form, the CDR3 reads TGTGCCAGCAGCCAGGGACAGGGGGCGAATTCACCCCTCCACTTT. Protein product: CASSQGQGANSPLHF.

The gene calls are TRBV7-9 and TRBJ2-7, with 7 bases fitting TRBD2. V was clipped by 2 bases and J by 5 bases; unmatched bases: 15. Germline CDR1 SEHNR, CDR2 FQNEAQ (reference sequence). The CDR3 extends over 17 amino acids. CDR3 amino acids: CASSLTSRAGVFHEQYF. CDR3 DNA sequence: TGTGCCAGCAGCTTAACCTCTCGGGCGGGAGTTTTCCACGAGCAGTACTTC.

V usage is TRBV5-6 and J usage is TRBJ1-5, with TRBD1 matching over 9 bases. CDR1 SGHDT and CDR2 YYEEEE come from the germline V gene. The CDR3 runs 16 residues. J was trimmed by 4 bases and V by 1 base; bases with no gene match: 6. CDR3 sequence (DNA): TGTGCCAGCAGCTTGTCGGGACAGGGATTAAATCAGCCCCAGCATTTT. This gives the protein CASSLSGQGLNQPQHF.

The chain employs TRBV7-2 and TRBJ1-5; TRBD1 is a possible D gene (6 bases). Germline CDR1 and CDR2: SGHTA and FQGNSA. Trimming removed 2 bases at V and 1 base at J, with 18 bases between. The CDR3 loop spans 18 amino acids. The CDR3 DNA sequence: TGTGCCAGCAGCTTACAACCACCGGGGGCGGGAAGCAATCAGCCCCAGCATTTT. It translates to CASSLQPPGAGSNQPQHF.

V and J are TRBV7-9 and TRBJ1-6; D is unclear. Trimming removed 1 base from V and 5 bases from J, with 6 bases in between. Germline V gene sequence: CDR1 SEHNR, CDR2 FQNEAQ (reference sequence). The CDR3 runs 14 residues. DNA of the CDR3: TGTGCCAGCAGCTTAGACACCAATAATTCACCCCTCCACTTT. Amino acids: CASSLDTNNSPLHF.